The T cell receptor (beta chain) described here comes from a study of cytomegalovirus exposure and HLA in healthy donors. Study-wide results and limits: According to the study, around 180 TCR beta chains were cytomegalovirus-associated.

TCRdb keeps only in-frame clones here, not all; method: immunoSEQ multiplex PCR. The sample includes tens of thousands of clones, over 90% of them seen just once. Concerning this clone itself: Its cognate antigen is unknown.

The ends were cut back, 6 bases at V and 7 bases at J, with 8 bases in the middle. Germline V gene lookup returns CDR1 SGHRS and CDR2 YFSETQ. This CDR3 has 11 residues. The V and J genes are TRBV5-1 and TRBJ2-1; tentative D call: TRBD2 (6 bases). Sequenced material: PBMCs. The TCR sequence derives from a young man in good health and CMV-seropositive. Written as DNA, the CDR3 is TGCGCCAGCACTGGGGGGAATGAGCAGTTCTTC. Translated: CASTGGNEQFF.